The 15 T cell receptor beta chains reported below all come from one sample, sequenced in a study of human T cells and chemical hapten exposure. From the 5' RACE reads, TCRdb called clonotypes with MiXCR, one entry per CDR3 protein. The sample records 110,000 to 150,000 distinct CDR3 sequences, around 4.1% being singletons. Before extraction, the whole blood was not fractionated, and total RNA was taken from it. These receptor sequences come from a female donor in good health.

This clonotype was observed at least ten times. Here the CDR3 DNA reads TGTGCCAGCAGTCTCAAGATACACCGGACCACCGGGGAGCTGTTTTTT. This translates into CASSLKIHRTTGELFF. The rearrangement joins TRBV3-1 to TRBJ2-2; the D is unclear. Germline V gives CDR1 LGHDT, CDR2 YNNKEL (reference sequence). The V and J ends lost 6 bases and 4 bases respectively, with 18 bases between them. This CDR3 is 16 amino acids long.

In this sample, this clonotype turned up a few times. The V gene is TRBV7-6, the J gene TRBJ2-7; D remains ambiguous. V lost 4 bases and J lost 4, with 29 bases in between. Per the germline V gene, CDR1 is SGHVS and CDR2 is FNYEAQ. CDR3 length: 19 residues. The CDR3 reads CASSSRPNSNAGVGYEQYF. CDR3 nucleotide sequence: TGTGCCAGCAGCTCCAGACCCAACAGTAACGCCGGAGTGGGGTACGAGCAGTACTTC.

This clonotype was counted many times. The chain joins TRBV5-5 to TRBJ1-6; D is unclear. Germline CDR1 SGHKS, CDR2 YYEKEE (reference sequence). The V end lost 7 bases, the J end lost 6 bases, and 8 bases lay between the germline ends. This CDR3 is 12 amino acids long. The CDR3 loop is CASLEGNSPLHF. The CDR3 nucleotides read TGTGCCAGCCTGGAGGGTAATTCACCCCTCCACTTT.

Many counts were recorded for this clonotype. CDR3 residues: CSVRDRDTYNEQFF. The CDR3 DNA sequence: TGCAGCGTTAGGGACAGGGACACCTACAATGAGCAGTTCTTC. The genes are TRBV29-1 and TRBJ2-1, with 9 nucleotides matching TRBD1. Germline trimming cut 5 bases from V and 2 bases from J; bases unmatched to any gene: 4. Germline CDR1 SQVTM, CDR2 ANQGSEA. The CDR3 runs to 14 residues.

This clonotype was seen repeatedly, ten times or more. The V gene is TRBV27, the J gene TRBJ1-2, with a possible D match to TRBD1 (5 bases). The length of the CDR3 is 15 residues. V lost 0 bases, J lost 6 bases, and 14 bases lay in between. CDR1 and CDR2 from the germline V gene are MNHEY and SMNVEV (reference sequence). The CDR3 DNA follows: TGTGCCAGCAGTTTATCACCCCCGGGGCCCGATGGCTACACCTTC. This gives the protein CASSLSPPGPDGYTF.

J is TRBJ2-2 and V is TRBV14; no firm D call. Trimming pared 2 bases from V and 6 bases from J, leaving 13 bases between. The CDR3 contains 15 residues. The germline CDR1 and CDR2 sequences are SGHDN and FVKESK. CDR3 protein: CASSQRPPLAGELFF. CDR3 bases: TGTGCCAGCAGCCAACGCCCTCCCCTGGCCGGGGAGCTGTTTTTT.

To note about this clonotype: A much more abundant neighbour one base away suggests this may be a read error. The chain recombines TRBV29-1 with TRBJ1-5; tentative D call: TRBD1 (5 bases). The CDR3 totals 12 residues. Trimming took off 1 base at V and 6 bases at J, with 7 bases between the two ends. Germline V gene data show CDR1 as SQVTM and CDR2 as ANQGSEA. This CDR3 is CSVEGGGQPQHF. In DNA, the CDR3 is TGCAGCGTTGAAGGTGGGGGTCAGCCCCAGCATTTT.

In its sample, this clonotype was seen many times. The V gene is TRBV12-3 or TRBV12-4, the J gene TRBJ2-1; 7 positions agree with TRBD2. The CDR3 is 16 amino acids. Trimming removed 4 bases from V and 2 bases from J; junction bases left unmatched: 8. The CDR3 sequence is CASSSSSGIAYNEQFF. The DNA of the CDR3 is TGTGCCAGCAGTTCCTCTAGCGGAATAGCCTACAATGAGCAGTTCTTC.

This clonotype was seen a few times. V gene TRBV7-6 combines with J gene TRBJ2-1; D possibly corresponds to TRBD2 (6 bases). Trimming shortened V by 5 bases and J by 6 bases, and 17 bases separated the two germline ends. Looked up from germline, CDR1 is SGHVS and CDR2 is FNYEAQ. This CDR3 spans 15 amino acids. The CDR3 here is CASSRPAGSSNEQFF. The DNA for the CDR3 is TGTGCCAGCAGCAGGCCGGCGGGGTCGAGCAATGAGCAGTTCTTC. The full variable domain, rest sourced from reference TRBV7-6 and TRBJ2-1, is GAGVSQSPRYKVTKRGQDVALRCDPISGHVSLYWYRQALGQGPEFLTYFNYEAQQDKSGLPNDRFSAERPEGSISTLTIQRTEQRDSAMYRCASSRPAGSSNEQFFGPGTRLTVL.

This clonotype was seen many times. CDR3 amino acids: CASSPQQGGYGYTF. CDR3 DNA: TGTGCCAGCAGCCCCCAACAGGGGGGGTATGGCTACACCTTC. V is TRBV7-6 and J is TRBJ1-2; 8 positions agree with TRBD1. The CDR3 has 14 residues. In germline, CDR1 is SGHVS, CDR2 FNYEAQ. V lost 5 bases, J lost 5 bases, and 7 bases stayed unmatched.

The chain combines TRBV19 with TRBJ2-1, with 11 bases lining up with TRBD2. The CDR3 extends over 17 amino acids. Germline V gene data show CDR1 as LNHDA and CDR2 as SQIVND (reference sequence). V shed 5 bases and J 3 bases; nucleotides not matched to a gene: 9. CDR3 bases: TGTGCCAGTAGTCCTAGCGGGGGGCGGCGTGGCTACAATGAGCAGTTCTTC. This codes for CASSPSGGRRGYNEQFF.

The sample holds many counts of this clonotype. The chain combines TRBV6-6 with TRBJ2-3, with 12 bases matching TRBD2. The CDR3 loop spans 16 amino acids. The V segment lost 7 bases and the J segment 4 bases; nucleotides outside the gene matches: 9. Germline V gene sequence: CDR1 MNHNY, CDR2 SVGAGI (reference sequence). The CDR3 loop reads CASNHLLAGGADTQYF. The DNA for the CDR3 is TGTGCCAGCAACCACCTACTAGCGGGGGGTGCAGATACGCAGTATTTT.

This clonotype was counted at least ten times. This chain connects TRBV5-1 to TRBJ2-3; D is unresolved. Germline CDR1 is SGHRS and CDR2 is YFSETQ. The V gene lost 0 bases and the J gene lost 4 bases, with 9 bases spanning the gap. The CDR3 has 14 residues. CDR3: CASSLGGSADTQYF. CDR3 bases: TGCGCCAGCAGCTTGGGAGGTAGTGCAGATACGCAGTATTTT.

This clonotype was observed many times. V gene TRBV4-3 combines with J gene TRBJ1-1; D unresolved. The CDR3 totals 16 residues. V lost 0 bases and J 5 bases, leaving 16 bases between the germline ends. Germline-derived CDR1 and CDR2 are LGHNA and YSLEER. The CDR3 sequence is CASSQESYPRRTEAFF. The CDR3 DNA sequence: TGCGCCAGCAGCCAAGAGAGTTACCCTAGACGGACTGAAGCTTTCTTT.

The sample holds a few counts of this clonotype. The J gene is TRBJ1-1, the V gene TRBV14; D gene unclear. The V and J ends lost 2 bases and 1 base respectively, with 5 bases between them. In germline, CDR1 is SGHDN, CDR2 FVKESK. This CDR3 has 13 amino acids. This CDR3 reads CASSQLPNTEAFF. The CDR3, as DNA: TGTGCCAGCAGCCAACTCCCGAACACTGAAGCTTTCTTT.